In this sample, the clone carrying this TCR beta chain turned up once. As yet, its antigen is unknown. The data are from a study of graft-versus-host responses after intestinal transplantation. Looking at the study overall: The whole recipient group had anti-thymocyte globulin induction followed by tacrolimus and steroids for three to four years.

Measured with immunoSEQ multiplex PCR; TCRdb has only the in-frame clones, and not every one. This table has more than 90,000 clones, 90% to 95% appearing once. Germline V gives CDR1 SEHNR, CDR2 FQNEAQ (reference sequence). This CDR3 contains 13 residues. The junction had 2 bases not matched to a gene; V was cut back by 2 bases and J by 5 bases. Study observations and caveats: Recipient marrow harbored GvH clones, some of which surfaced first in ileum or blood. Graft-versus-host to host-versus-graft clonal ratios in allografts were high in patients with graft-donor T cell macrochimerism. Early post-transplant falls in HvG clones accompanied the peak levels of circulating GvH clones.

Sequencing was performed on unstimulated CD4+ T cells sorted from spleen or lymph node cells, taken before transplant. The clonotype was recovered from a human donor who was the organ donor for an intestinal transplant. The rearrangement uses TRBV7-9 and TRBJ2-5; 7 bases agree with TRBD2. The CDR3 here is CASSLKGGETQYF. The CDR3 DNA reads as TGTGCCAGCAGCTTAAAGGGAGGGGAGACCCAGTACTTC.